This is a list of T cell receptor beta chains from one sample in a study of early T cells in non-severe SARS-CoV-2 infection. MiXCR, applied by TCRdb to the 5' RACE reads, yields one record per CDR3 protein. The data contain approximately 50,000 distinct CDR3 sequences, roughly 9.8% of them seen just once; the ten biggest clones take up about 7.7%. The sequenced sample consisted of whole blood. The receptors come from an adult who was a healthcare worker with PCR-confirmed SARS-CoV-2 infection or an uninfected control (not recorded which). Each CDR3 is given with its conserved first and last residue. A D gene is named only where the DNA matches it firmly. Size values are once, few and many counts, or a class for expanded clones, and some rows have none.

clone_size,j_call,v_call,d_call,cdr3_nt,cdr3_aa
-,TRBJ1-5,TRBV3-1,-,TGTGCCAGCAGCCTCGACATCGATCAGCCCCAGCATTTT,CASSLDIDQPQHF
many,TRBJ2-2,TRBV27,-,TGTGCCAGCAGTTCTGGGGGGCACACCGGGGAGCTGTTTTTT,CASSSGGHTGELFF
-,TRBJ2-6,TRBV29-1,-,TGCAGCGTTGAATGGCACCGCTCTGGGGCCAACGTCCTGACTTTC,CSVEWHRSGANVLTF
-,TRBJ2-6,TRBV7-9,-,TGTGCCAGCAGCTTACAGGGTAGAGGGGCCAACGTCCTGACTTTC,CASSLQGRGANVLTF
many,TRBJ2-7,TRBV20-1,-,TGCAGTGCTAGAGAGGACAACCTCTACGAGCAGTACTTC,CSAREDNLYEQYF
few,TRBJ2-1,TRBV7-9,TRBD2,TGTGCCAGCAGCCCACTAGCGGGAGCCGATGAGCAGTTCTTC,CASSPLAGADEQFF
-,TRBJ2-7,TRBV6-5,TRBD1,TGTGCCAGCAGAGTCACAGGGGGCCTCTACGAGCAGTACTTC,CASRVTGGLYEQYF
many,TRBJ2-2,TRBV25-1,-,TGTGCCAGCAGTGGGGGGAGTGGCCTGGCCGGGGAGCTGTTTTTT,CASSGGSGLAGELFF
-,TRBJ1-5,TRBV12-3/TRBV12-4,-,TGTGCCAGCAGTCCCCCGGGACCCAGGGCGGGACAGCCCCAGCATTTT,CASSPPGPRAGQPQHF
few,TRBJ2-7,TRBV6-5,TRBD2,TGTGCCAGCAGACTTGGACTAGCTGGAGAGCAGTACTTC,CASRLGLAGEQYF
-,TRBJ2-7,TRBV3-1,-,TGTGCCAGCAGCCAAGATAGACTCGCAGTAAGCTCCTACGAGCAGTACTTC,CASSQDRLAVSSYEQYF
few,TRBJ2-3,TRBV6-6,-,TGTGCCAGCAGTTACTCGGGAATGGAGGGCGGCGATACGCAGTATTTT,CASSYSGMEGGDTQYF
few,TRBJ1-1,TRBV4-2,TRBD1,TGTGCCAGCAGCCAAGAAGACAGGGCCTGGGTTGGGACTGAAGCTTTCTTT,CASSQEDRAWVGTEAFF
-,TRBJ2-7,TRBV11-1,-,TGTGCCAGCAGCTTAGAGGACTATCTCTCCTACGAGCAGTACTTC,CASSLEDYLSYEQYF
many,TRBJ2-1,TRBV20-1,-,TGCAGTGCTAGCGTACCGGGACTGTACAATGAGCAGTTCTTC,CSASVPGLYNEQFF
many,TRBJ2-1,TRBV6-2/TRBV6-3,-,TGTGCCAGCAGTCCCAGGAGGGACAATGAGCAGTTCTTC,CASSPRRDNEQFF
many,TRBJ2-7,TRBV12-3/TRBV12-4,-,TGTGCCAGCACTCCTGGCAGAAAATTAAACGAGCAGTACTTC,CASTPGRKLNEQYF
few,TRBJ2-1,TRBV2,TRBD2,TGTGCCAGCAGATGGACTAGCGGAGGTGGCAATGAGCAGTTCTTC,CASRWTSGGGNEQFF
few,TRBJ2-1,TRBV12-3/TRBV12-4,TRBD1,TGTGCCAGCAGTTTAAGGTTGACAGGGGGATTTGAGCAGTTCTTC,CASSLRLTGGFEQFF
-,TRBJ1-1,TRBV27,-,TGTGCCAGCAGGAACGGGGGGGCGTACACTGAAGCTTTCTTT,CASRNGGAYTEAFF
many,TRBJ2-3,TRBV11-2,TRBD1,TGTGCCAGCAGCTTAGTGAAGGGACAGGGGACAGATACGCAGTATTTT,CASSLVKGQGTDTQYF